The 9 T cell receptor beta chains below come from one sample, sequenced in a study of blood T cells in healthy people across ages. The second PCR ran about 6 to 11 cycles with a sample-barcoded 5' primer and J-beta primers. MiXCR, run by TCRdb on the 5' RACE reads, gives a single entry per CDR3 protein. This table holds fewer than 900,000 distinct CDR3 sequences, 43% found once. Sequenced input: blood. These receptors were collected from a woman aged 55-69 years in good health.

J is TRBJ2-5 and V is TRBV29-1, with D possibly TRBD2 on 5 matching bases. Germline V gene sequence: CDR1 SQVTM, CDR2 ANQGSEA. There are 12 residues in the CDR3. The V and J ends lost 4 bases and 8 bases respectively, with 14 bases between them. CDR3 coding DNA: TGCAGCGTTGTCCATGTGGAGGATACCCAGTACTTC. This gives the protein CSVVHVEDTQYF.

This clonotype was seen many times. The chain employs TRBV12-3 or TRBV12-4 and TRBJ2-5; D is undetermined. The CDR3 runs to 12 residues. The V end was cut by 6 bases, the J end by 4 bases, with 9 bases between. CDR3 sequence (DNA): TGTGCCAGCAGCCGACCAGGAGAGACCCAGTACTTC. Translated: CASSRPGETQYF.

This clonotype was observed many times. The chain combines TRBV10-3 with TRBJ2-1, with D maybe TRBD1 (7 bases). This CDR3 contains 14 residues. The ends were cut back, 8 bases at V and 3 bases at J, with 14 bases in the middle. CDR1 and CDR2 (germline): ENHRY, SYGVKD. CDR3 sequence reads: CAIGSGGYYNEQFF. The CDR3, as DNA: TGTGCCATCGGTTCAGGGGGGTACTACAATGAGCAGTTCTTC.

The rearrangement links TRBV3-1 to TRBJ2-7; D not certain. V lost 0 bases and J lost 0, with 12 bases in between. The CDR3 has 16 amino acids. Germline V gives CDR1 LGHDT, CDR2 YNNKEL (reference sequence). The CDR3, as DNA: TGTGCCAGCAGCCAAGACCTGGCAACCAGCTCCTACGAGCAGTACTTC. Protein product: CASSQDLATSSYEQYF.

There are a few counts of this clonotype. The gene calls are TRBV7-8 and TRBJ1-6, with TRBD1 identical over 11 bases. The CDR3 length is 17 residues. Germline CDR1 SGHVS, CDR2 FQNEAQ. J gave up 14 bases and V 3 bases, and 15 bases lay outside the gene matches. This CDR3 reads CASSFQGQGAVYRALHF. The DNA for the CDR3 is TGTGCCAGCAGCTTTCAAGGACAGGGGGCAGTTTATCGGGCCCTCCACTTT.

The genes are TRBV3-1 and TRBJ1-2; D is uncertain. Looked up from germline, CDR1 is LGHDT and CDR2 is YNNKEL (reference sequence). V lost 1 base and J lost 8, with 17 bases in between. This CDR3 is 15 amino acids long. The CDR3 region has the DNA TGTGCCAGCAGCCAAGTCTCTGCCGGTGGAGAAGGCTACACCTTC. Encoded protein: CASSQVSAGGEGYTF.

The chain employs TRBV10-2 and TRBJ2-3; 9 bases align to TRBD2. Germline V gives CDR1 WSHSY, CDR2 SAAADI. CDR3 length equals 14 residues. The trim removed 10 bases at V and 5 bases at J, leaving 10 bases unmatched. The CDR3 coding sequence is TGCGCCACCAAAGCGGGGGGACGCTTAGATACGCAGTATTTT. Amino acids: CATKAGGRLDTQYF.

The chain carries TRBV20-1 and TRBJ2-5; 10 bases fit TRBD2. The CDR3 runs to 14 residues. Trimming at V came to 4 bases and at J to 5 bases, leaving 7 bases not matched to a gene. The V gene's germline CDR1 is DFQATT and CDR2 SNEGSKA (reference sequence). CDR3 DNA sequence: TGCAGTGCTATAAAACTAGCGGGGTTTGAGACCCAGTACTTC. Amino acid sequence: CSAIKLAGFETQYF.

This chain links TRBV7-2 with TRBJ2-1, with a weak D call TRBD2 (6 bases). The V end was cut by 4 bases, the J end by 5 bases, with 9 bases between. The CDR3 loop spans 13 amino acids. Germline CDR1 and CDR2: SGHTA and FQGNSA. The DNA for the CDR3 is TGTGCCAGCAGCTGGGGACTTGACAATGAGCAGTTCTTC. Translation: CASSWGLDNEQFF.